These 19 T cell receptor beta chains came from one sample sequenced in a study of beta chain features in type 1 diabetes. Whole-study findings and limits: People with Type 1 diabetes carried modestly yet significantly shorter TCRB CDR3s in all four CD4+ subsets.

The entirety of the isolated RNA underwent reverse transcription, so expressed TCRB transcripts were sequenced. TCRdb keeps only in-frame clones here, not all; method: immunoSEQ multiplex PCR. The sample holds roughly 280,000 clones, around 25% seen once. No antigen is known for these receptors. The specimen sequenced was naive CD4+ T cells from blood. The source is a woman aged 30 to 39 with type 1 diabetes.

The gene calls are TRBV30 and TRBJ1-2, with D unclear. This CDR3 spans 13 amino acids. In germline, CDR1 is GTSNPN, CDR2 SVGIG (reference sequence). Trimming stripped 3 bases from V and 8 bases from J, with 16 bases between. The CDR3 loop reads CAWSIPGVRGYTF. In DNA form, the CDR3 reads TGTGCCTGGAGCATACCCGGGGTGAGAGGCTACACCTTC.

Only a few counts were recorded for this clone. The chain employs TRBV29-1 and TRBJ1-1; maybe TRBD1 (5 bases). This CDR3 contains 13 residues. The germline V and J ends were trimmed by 4 bases and 5 bases, with 14 bases remaining between them. The V gene's germline CDR1 is SQVTM and CDR2 ANQGSEA. This CDR3 reads CSVGEPQGTEAFF. The DNA for the CDR3 is TGCAGCGTTGGAGAGCCCCAGGGTACTGAAGCTTTCTTT.

This clone has only a few counts. The rearrangement links TRBV7-2 to TRBJ2-5; 7 positions agree with TRBD2. The CDR3 spans 15 residues. Germline lookup yields CDR1 SGHTA and CDR2 FQGNSA. Trimming took 5 bases from V and 5 from J; bases not matched to a gene: 11. CDR3 residues: CASSNSYGGEETQYF. CDR3 coding DNA: TGTGCCAGCAGCAACTCCTATGGGGGGGAGGAGACCCAGTACTTC.

The genes are TRBV14 and TRBJ2-1; D gene uncertain. V lost 0 bases, J lost 2 bases, and 5 bases lay in between. The CDR3 spans 14 residues. Germline CDR1 SGHDN, CDR2 FVKESK. This chain's CDR3 is CASSQDPTYNEQFF. The CDR3 DNA reads as TGTGCCAGCAGCCAAGATCCCACCTACAATGAGCAGTTCTTC.

The rearrangement links TRBV6-6 to TRBJ1-1, with 8 bases that match TRBD1. V trimming: 6 bases; J trimming: 6 bases; junction bases outside the gene matches: 9. Per the germline V gene, CDR1 is MNHNY and CDR2 is SVGAGI (reference sequence). This CDR3 region has 14 residues. The chain's CDR3 is CASRTGQGWAEAFF. The CDR3 nucleotides are TGTGCCAGCAGAACCGGACAGGGATGGGCTGAAGCTTTCTTT.

This clone has a handful of counts. V is TRBV5-4 and J is TRBJ1-2; D remains unclear. Trimming pared 3 bases from V and 2 bases from J, leaving 8 bases between. The germline gives CDR1 SGHNT, CDR2 YYREEE (reference sequence). This CDR3 contains 13 residues. CDR3 region: CASSYGENYGYTF. CDR3 nucleotide sequence: TGTGCCAGCAGCTATGGTGAGAACTATGGCTACACCTTC.

The chain carries TRBV29-1 and TRBJ1-4, with a possible D match to TRBD1 (5 bases). Germline loops: CDR1 SQVTM, CDR2 ANQGSEA. V lost 6 bases and J lost 1, with 9 bases in between. This CDR3 region has 13 residues. For the CDR3, the DNA is TGCAGCGTCTTCAGGGAAACTAATGAAAAACTGTTTTTT. As protein: CSVFRETNEKLFF.

This clone was picked up a small number of times. The V gene is TRBV19, the J gene TRBJ2-5; TRBD2 aligns across 13 bases. The V and J ends lost 9 bases and 4 bases, in that order; junction bases with no gene match: 5. CDR1 LNHDA and CDR2 SQIVND come from the germline V gene (reference sequence). CDR3 size: 14 residues. The CDR3 DNA is TGTGCCAGCCGTCGGACTAGCGGGAGAGAGACCCAGTACTTC. Its translation is CASRRTSGRETQYF.

This chain connects TRBV19 to TRBJ2-1; D is uncertain. V dropped 6 bases and J dropped 4 bases, with 7 bases sitting between them. Germline CDR1 reads LNHDA; CDR2 reads SQIVND (reference sequence). The CDR3 extends over 12 amino acids. The CDR3 bases are TGTGCCAGTAGCGTGAGATACAATGAGCAGTTCTTC. Its translation is CASSVRYNEQFF.

CDR3 bases: TGTGCCACTCGCGAGCCGGGGACACGGAACACTGAAGCTTTCTTT. Its translation: CATREPGTRNTEAFF. The chain has TRBV15 and TRBJ1-1; D is possibly TRBD1 (6 bases). Per germline, CDR1 LNHNV and CDR2 YYDKDF (reference sequence). This CDR3 is 15 amino acids long. The ends were cut back, 9 bases at V and 1 base at J, with 18 bases in the middle.

This clone was counted only a few times. The chain carries TRBV28 and TRBJ2-1; TRBD1 matches 7 bases. CDR3 size: 14 residues. Trimming cost V 6 bases and J 6 bases; bases outside gene matches: 8. The germline gives CDR1 MDHEN, CDR2 SYDVKM. CDR3: CASSRRQGRNEQFF. The CDR3 DNA follows: TGTGCCAGCAGCCGGAGACAGGGACGCAATGAGCAGTTCTTC.

This clone was seen a handful of times. The CDR3: CASSVAGGSYEQYF. CDR3 nucleotides: TGCGCCAGCAGCGTAGCGGGAGGATCCTACGAGCAGTACTTC. The chain employs TRBV5-1 and TRBJ2-7, with TRBD2 matching over 10 bases. This CDR3 is built from 14 residues. The germline gives CDR1 SGHRS, CDR2 YFSETQ. The junction had 2 bases not matched to a gene; V was cut back by 4 bases and J by 1 base.

This clone was counted only a few times. The chain links TRBV11-2 to TRBJ1-4; D ambiguous. This CDR3 has 15 amino acids. Trimming shortened V by 3 bases and J by 0 bases, and 8 bases separated the two germline ends. Germline assignment: CDR1 SGHAT and CDR2 FQNNGV. DNA for the CDR3: TGTGCCAGCAGCTTCCGGAGCACAACTAATGAAAAACTGTTTTTT. Translating it yields CASSFRSTTNEKLFF.

This clone was picked up a small number of times. The chain carries TRBV4-2 and TRBJ2-5; 12 bases are a match to TRBD2. With V trimmed by 5 bases and J by 14 bases, 12 bases remained unmatched. Germline lookup yields CDR1 LGHNA and CDR2 YNFKEQ. This CDR3 has 14 amino acids. CDR3 loop: CASSSGTSGSVAYF. The CDR3 region has the DNA TGTGCCAGCAGCTCCGGGACTAGCGGGTCGGTGGCTTACTTC.

This clone turned up a few times. The V gene is TRBV15, the J gene TRBJ2-7; D may be TRBD2 (6 bases). The CDR3 consists of 14 residues. The ends were cut back, 1 base at V and 3 bases at J, with 10 bases in the middle. The germline gives CDR1 LNHNV, CDR2 YYDKDF (reference sequence). CDR3 region: CATSRVGGIYEQYF. The CDR3 DNA is TGTGCCACCAGCAGAGTCGGAGGGATCTACGAGCAGTACTTC.

The chain couples TRBV28 to TRBJ2-5; D is perhaps TRBD1 (5 bases). Germline CDR1 is MDHEN and CDR2 is SYDVKM. Trimming left V 5 bases short and J 3 bases short, with 10 bases between. This CDR3 spans 13 amino acids. CDR3: CASSRTTKETQYF. DNA of the CDR3: TGTGCCAGCAGTCGGACAACCAAAGAGACCCAGTACTTC.

This chain connects TRBV4-1 to TRBJ1-3; 9 bases fit TRBD1. The CDR3 spans 16 residues. V shed 2 bases, J shed 2 bases, and the junction held 4 bases outside the gene matches. Germline CDR1 and CDR2: MGHRA and YSYEKL. Written as DNA, the CDR3 is TGCGCCAGCAGCCAATTACAGGGGGCCACTGGAAACACCATATATTTT. It codes for CASSQLQGATGNTIYF.

The chain employs TRBV12-5 and TRBJ2-5, with TRBD1 as a possible D gene (6 bases). CDR3 length: 18 amino acids. Germline CDR1 is LGHNT and CDR2 is FRNRAP. V was shortened by 1 base and J by 3 bases, with 21 bases between the two germline ends. Here the CDR3 reads CASGLENPLRDIKETQYF. Written as DNA, the CDR3 is TGTGCTAGTGGTTTGGAAAATCCGCTCCGGGACATTAAAGAGACCCAGTACTTC.

This chain joins TRBV6-5 and TRBJ2-7; 9 nucleotides agree with TRBD1. V lost 6 bases and J lost 2; bases outside the gene matches: 8. In germline, CDR1 is MNHEY, CDR2 SVGAGI. CDR3 length equals 15 residues. The DNA of the CDR3 is TGTGCCAGCAGGATTTCAGGGGACAGGGCCTACGAGCAGTACTTC. Its protein is CASRISGDRAYEQYF.